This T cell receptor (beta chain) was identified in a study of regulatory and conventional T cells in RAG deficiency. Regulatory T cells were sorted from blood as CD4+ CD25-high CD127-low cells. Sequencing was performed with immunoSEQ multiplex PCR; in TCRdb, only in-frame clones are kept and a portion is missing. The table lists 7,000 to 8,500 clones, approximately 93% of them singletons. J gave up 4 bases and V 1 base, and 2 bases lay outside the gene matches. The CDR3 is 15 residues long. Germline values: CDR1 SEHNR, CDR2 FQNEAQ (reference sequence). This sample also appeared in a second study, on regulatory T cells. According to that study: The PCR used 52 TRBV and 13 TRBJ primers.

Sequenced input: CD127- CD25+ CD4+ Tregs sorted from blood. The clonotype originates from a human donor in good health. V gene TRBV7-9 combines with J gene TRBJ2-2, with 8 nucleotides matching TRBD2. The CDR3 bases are TGTGCCAGCAGCTTAGGGCTAGCGGGCACCGGGGAGCTGTTTTTT. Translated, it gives CASSLGLAGTGELFF.